In this sample, the clone carrying this TCR beta chain turned up once. This CDR3 region has 13 residues. Per germline, CDR1 SQVTM and CDR2 ANQGSEA. Deletions cut 2 bases from V and 3 bases from J, with 10 bases between. TCRdb keeps only in-frame clones here, not all; method: immunoSEQ multiplex PCR. The top ten clones hold about 34% of a sample with roughly 100,000 clones, 70% to 80% of them seen once. This specimen belongs to a study of cytotoxic CD8 clonotypes in ibrutinib-treated CLL. The TCR sequence derives from a human donor with chronic lymphocytic leukemia. The rearrangement links TRBV29-1 to TRBJ2-5; tentatively, D is TRBD1 or TRBD2 (5 bases each). The material sequenced was PBMCs, taken after 12 months of ibrutinib treatment. CDR3 amino acids: CSVEQWGKETQYF. The CDR3 region has the DNA TGCAGCGTTGAACAATGGGGGAAAGAGACCCAGTACTTC.